The clone carrying this TCR beta chain has only one observation. This record comes from a study of shared clonotypes between healthy human individuals. Study-wide background: Aged between 18 and 49, the donors were two women and three men.

The V gene's germline CDR1 is MNHEY and CDR2 SMNVEV (reference sequence). V was pared by 5 bases and J by 3 bases, with 14 bases between. The CDR3 runs 15 residues. The data were produced by immunoSEQ multiplex PCR, yet TCRdb's version contains in-frame clones alone and is incomplete. This sample carries some 700,000 clones, about nine tenths of them seen once, and the ten largest clones take more than 30%. This clonotype was sampled from a young man in good health. Some clones in this sample may be carry-over from other donors' samples. The sample taken for sequencing was memory CD8+ T cells from PBMCs. Subset of the sample: CD45RO+ cells pooled with CCR7-negative TemRA cells. This chain links TRBV27 with TRBJ2-1; D is uncertain. For the CDR3, the DNA is TGTGCCAGCAGTCTGAGCCTTCCGAACTACAATGAGCAGTTCTTC. Its translation is CASSLSLPNYNEQFF.